This T cell receptor (beta chain) was obtained from a study of post-analysis software for immune sequencing data. Findings of the study overall: Comparison of patients with controls showed 4 to 6 TRBV segments more frequent in patients, TRBV5-6, TRBV5-1 and TRBV20-1 among them. For normalized Chao1 diversity, multiple sclerosis patients scored significantly lower than controls did. Those samples that were prepared in the same batch co-clustered strongly by F measure.

V was pared by 5 bases and J by 13 bases, with 27 bases between. The CDR3 is 16 residues long. Of note for this clonotype: The antigen remains unidentified.

The authors incorporated unique molecular identifiers into the TCR beta cDNA libraries. MiXCR was run by TCRdb on the PCR reads, yielding one entry per CDR3 protein. In the table there are approximately 630,000 distinct CDR3 sequences, roughly three fifths of which are singletons. This receptor was obtained from a girl under 10 years old with multiple sclerosis. The sequencing sample was made of blood. The V gene is TRBV12-3 or TRBV12-4, the J gene TRBJ2-1, with D tentatively TRBD1 or TRBD2 (6 bases each). The CDR3 nucleotides read TGTGCCAGCAGTCTCGCTGTAGGGGGTAATCGGGAGACCCAGTTCTTC. This translates into CASSLAVGGNRETQFF.